This T cell receptor beta chain was documented in a study of blood T cell repertoires in COVID-19. About the study: Specimens from acute and convalescent COVID-19 originated in the United States, Italy and Spain. The cDNA or gDNA used as material had been derived from T cells, B-cell-depleted T cells, or PBMCs.

The CDR3 length is 16 residues. The V segment lost 10 bases and the J segment 8 bases; nucleotides outside the gene matches: 21. The germline V gene has CDR1 SNHLY and CDR2 FYNNEI. Study processing details: Amplified reference gene primers provided the basis for estimating nucleated cell counts. TCRdb's table, derived via immunoSEQ multiplex PCR, lists solely in-frame clones and lacks some. The V and J calls and the clone size are those of that table, but D and trimming were determined from the DNA. The table lists roughly 200,000 clones, 70% to 90% of them singletons. The sample consisted of peripheral blood. The sequence was obtained from a human donor with active or convalescent COVID-19. The donor label of this sample is uncertain. This sequence joins TRBV2 and TRBJ1-2, with 8 bases that match TRBD1. CDR3 amino acids: CATDPSPQGERKGYTF. The CDR3 DNA reads as TGTGCCACCGACCCCTCGCCACAGGGGGAACGTAAGGGCTACACCTTC.